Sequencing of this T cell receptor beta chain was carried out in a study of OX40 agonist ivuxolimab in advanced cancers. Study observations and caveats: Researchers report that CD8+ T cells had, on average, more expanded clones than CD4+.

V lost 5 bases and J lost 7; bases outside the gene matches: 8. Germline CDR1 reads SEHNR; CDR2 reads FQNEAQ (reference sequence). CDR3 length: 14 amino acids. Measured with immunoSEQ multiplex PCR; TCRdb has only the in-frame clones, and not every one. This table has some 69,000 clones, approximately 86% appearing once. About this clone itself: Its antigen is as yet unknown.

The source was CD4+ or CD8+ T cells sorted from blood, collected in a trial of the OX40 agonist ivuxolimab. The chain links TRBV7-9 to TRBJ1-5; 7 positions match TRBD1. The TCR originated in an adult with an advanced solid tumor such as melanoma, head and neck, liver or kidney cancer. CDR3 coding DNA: TGTGCCAGCAGCATAACAGGGGAGGGACAGCCCCAGCATTTT. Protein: CASSITGEGQPQHF.